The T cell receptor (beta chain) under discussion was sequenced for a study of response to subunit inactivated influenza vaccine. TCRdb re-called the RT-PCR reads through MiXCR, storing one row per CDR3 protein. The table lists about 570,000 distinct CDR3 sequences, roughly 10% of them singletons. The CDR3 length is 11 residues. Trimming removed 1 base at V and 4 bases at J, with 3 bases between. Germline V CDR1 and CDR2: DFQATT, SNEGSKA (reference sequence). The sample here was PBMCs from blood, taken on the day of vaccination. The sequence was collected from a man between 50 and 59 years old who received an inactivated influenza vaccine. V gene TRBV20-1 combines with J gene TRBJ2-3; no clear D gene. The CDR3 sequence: CSARASDTQYF. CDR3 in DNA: TGCAGTGCTAGAGCTTCAGATACGCAGTATTTT.